Given below is one T cell receptor (beta chain) in context. Measured with immunoSEQ multiplex PCR; TCRdb has only the in-frame clones, and not every one. The sample holds around 60,000 clones, about 91% seen once. These data come from a study of OX40 agonist ivuxolimab in advanced cancers. With 6 bases clipped from V and 5 bases from J, the junction kept 8 bases outside the gene matches. Germline CDR1 is MNHEY and CDR2 is SMNVEV (reference sequence). The CDR3 has 14 residues. Sequencing used CD4+ or CD8+ T cells sorted from blood, obtained in a trial of the OX40 agonist ivuxolimab. The sequence was collected from an adult with an advanced solid tumor such as melanoma, head and neck, liver or kidney cancer. The J gene is TRBJ2-5, the V gene TRBV27; 8 bases fit TRBD1. CDR3 nucleotide sequence: TGTGCCAGCAGGAAAGCAGGGGGCGCGGAGACCCAGTACTTC. Residues: CASRKAGGAETQYF.